The 8 T cell receptor beta chains presented below share a single source sample, sequenced in a study of T cells in Graves' hyperthyroidism and ophthalmopathy. There were TCR beta CDR3 regions amplified from RNA transcripts. First-round RT-PCR targeting the TCR CDR3 was performed with the HTBI primer set. TCRdb fed the multiplex PCR reads into MiXCR, producing one record per CDR3 protein. The sample lists about 420,000 distinct CDR3 sequences; roughly 13% were seen once. Source material: blood. These receptor sequences come from a woman younger than 35 with Graves' hyperthyroidism.

This clonotype was seen ten or more times. The CDR3 DNA reads TGTGCTAGTGGTTCAACACCGGGTAGCGGGGTTATTGAGCAGTTCTTC. Translated, it gives CASGSTPGSGVIEQFF. The J gene is TRBJ2-1, the V gene TRBV12-5; 8 nucleotides match TRBD2. The CDR3 covers 16 residues. With 4 bases clipped from V and 9 bases from J, the junction kept 14 bases outside the gene matches. The V gene's germline CDR1 is LGHNT and CDR2 FRNRAP.

This clonotype was counted only a few times. This sequence joins TRBV20-1 and TRBJ2-5; the match to TRBD2 covers 7 bases. The ends lost 3 bases at V and 5 bases at J; junction bases unmatched: 9. This CDR3 comprises 14 residues. Germline V lookup: CDR1 DFQATT, CDR2 SNEGSKA (reference sequence). DNA of the CDR3: TGCAGTGCTAGGGGGGGGGGAGTGGGTGAGACCCAGTACTTC. It specifies CSARGGGVGETQYF.

This clonotype was seen at least ten times. This chain joins TRBV7-2 and TRBJ2-2; tentatively, D is TRBD1 (5 bases). V lost 11 bases and J lost 9, with 16 bases in between. This CDR3 has 12 residues. Germline V CDR1 and CDR2: SGHTA, FQGNSA. Here the CDR3 reads CAGSRVDRELFF. The CDR3 nucleotides are TGTGCCGGAAGCCGGGTGGACAGGGAGCTGTTTTTT.

There are many counts of this clonotype. V is TRBV6-1 and J is TRBJ1-2, with TRBD1 identical over 9 bases. CDR3 length: 15 residues. CDR1 MNHNS and CDR2 SASEGT come from the germline V gene. Trimming took 3 bases from V and 7 from J; bases not matched to a gene: 9. The CDR3 coding sequence is TGTGCCAGCAGTGAGGAGGGACAGGGCGCTGGTGGCTACACCTTC. It yields the protein CASSEEGQGAGGYTF.

This clonotype occurred many times. This rearrangement joins TRBV11-2 to TRBJ2-7; D remains ambiguous. The CDR3 loop spans 13 amino acids. Germline assignment: CDR1 SGHAT and CDR2 FQNNGV. Trimming took 5 bases from V and 3 from J, leaving 11 bases between them. As DNA, the CDR3 is TGTGCCAGCAGCCTTCCGGCATACTACGAGCAGTACTTC. It encodes CASSLPAYYEQYF.

The rearrangement uses TRBV20-1 and TRBJ2-1; no definite D call. The V and J ends lost 3 bases and 7 bases respectively, with 4 bases between them. Germline V gene lookup returns CDR1 DFQATT and CDR2 SNEGSKA (reference sequence). This CDR3 spans 10 amino acids. CDR3 bases: TGCAGTGCTAGGCTGAATGAGCAGTTCTTC. Protein: CSARLNEQFF.

This chain joins TRBV4-3 and TRBJ1-2; possibly TRBD1 for D (5 bases). The V gene lost 0 bases and the J gene lost 6 bases, with 14 bases spanning the gap. Germline V CDR1 and CDR2: LGHNA, YSLEER. The CDR3 has 15 amino acids. The CDR3 here is CASSQDGGQGNGYTF. Here the CDR3 DNA reads TGCGCCAGCAGCCAAGATGGTGGTCAGGGTAATGGCTACACCTTC.

The table lists this clonotype with a few counts. The chain has TRBV28 and TRBJ2-2, with D perhaps being TRBD1 or TRBD2 (6 bases each). This CDR3 region has 16 residues. CDR1 MDHEN and CDR2 SYDVKM come from the germline V gene. Trimming removed 6 bases from V and 5 bases from J, with 19 bases in between. DNA of the CDR3: TGTGCCAGCAGGACTGATGGGGGGCGACGGACCGGGGAGCTGTTTTTT. Residues: CASRTDGGRRTGELFF. Drawing the rest from reference TRBV28 and TRBJ2-2, the complete variable domain is DVKVTQSSRYLVKRTGEKVFLECVQDMDHENMFWYRQDPGLGLRLIYFSYDVKMKEKGDIPEGYSVSREKKERFSLILESASTNQTSMYLCASRTDGGRRTGELFFGEGSRLTVL.